This TCR beta chain came from a study of blood T cell repertoires in COVID-19. As for the study in general: The study drew acute and convalescent COVID-19 samples from the United States, Italy and Spain. Sample material is recorded as cDNA or gDNA derived from T cells, B-cell-depleted T cells, or PBMCs.

The table lists this clone with a count of one. Germline V lookup: CDR1 KGHSH, CDR2 LQKENI. This CDR3 has 16 amino acids. The trim removed 5 bases at V and 2 bases at J, leaving 7 bases unmatched. The data were produced by immunoSEQ multiplex PCR, yet TCRdb's version contains in-frame clones alone and is incomplete. In the table there are about 190,000 clones, 60% to 80% of which are singletons. This sequence was found in a man aged 60-69 years with active or convalescent COVID-19. This chain connects TRBV18 to TRBJ1-5, with 9 bases fitting TRBD1. Sequencing was done on a sample of peripheral blood. CDR3 amino acids: CASSSQGANRNQPQHF. As DNA, the CDR3 is TGTGCCAGCTCATCACAGGGGGCGAACCGCAATCAGCCCCAGCATTTT. Together with reference TRBV18 and TRBJ1-5, the CDR3 gives the full variable domain: NAGVMQNPRHLVRRRGQEARLRCSPMKGHSHVYWYRQLPEEGLKFMVYLQKENIIDESGMPKERFSAEFPKEGPSILRIQQVVRGDSAAYFCASSSQGANRNQPQHFGDGTRLSIL.